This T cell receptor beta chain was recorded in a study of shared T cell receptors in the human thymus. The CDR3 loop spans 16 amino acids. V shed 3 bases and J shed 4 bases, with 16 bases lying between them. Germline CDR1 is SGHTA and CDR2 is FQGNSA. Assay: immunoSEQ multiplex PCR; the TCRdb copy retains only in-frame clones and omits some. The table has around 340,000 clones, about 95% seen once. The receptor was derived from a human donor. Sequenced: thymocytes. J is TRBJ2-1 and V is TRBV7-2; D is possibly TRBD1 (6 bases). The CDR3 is CASSFQGTDGYNEQFF. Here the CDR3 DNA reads TGTGCCAGCAGCTTTCAGGGGACGGACGGTTACAATGAGCAGTTCTTC.